This TCR beta chain was sequenced during a study of blood T cell repertoires in COVID-19. Study-level background: In each case, the material was cDNA or gDNA derived from T cells, B-cell-depleted T cells, or PBMCs.

The germline V gene encodes CDR1 WSHSY and CDR2 SAAADI. The ends lost 5 bases at V and 1 base at J; junction bases unmatched: 4. The CDR3 has 14 amino acids. Profiled with immunoSEQ multiplex PCR; TCRdb holds only in-frame clones, not every one. Of around 200,000 clones listed, approximately 80% are singletons. The rearrangement joins TRBV10-2 to TRBJ1-2, with 7 bases lining up with TRBD1. Sequencing input: peripheral blood. The receptor was isolated from a woman in her forties with COVID-19, enrolled during active disease. The CDR3, as DNA: TGCGCCAGCAGTTTACAGGGGCGTAACTATGGCTACACCTTC. This encodes CASSLQGRNYGYTF.